These 12 T cell receptor beta chains share one sample of origin, sequenced in a study of cytomegalovirus exposure and HLA in healthy donors. 60 Vbeta and 13 Jbeta primers were used in PCR. Only in-frame clones appear in the TCRdb table, and some are missing; sequencing was by immunoSEQ multiplex PCR. The table shows 110,000 to 150,000 clones, with 78% occurring only once. Source material: PBMCs. Receptor source: a female donor in good health and CMV-seronegative.

The chain carries TRBV7-8 and TRBJ2-7; TRBD1 agrees at 11 bases. CDR1 is SGHVS, CDR2 FQNEAQ, per germline. J was trimmed by 7 bases and V by 6 bases; bases with no gene match: 5. This CDR3 spans 13 amino acids. In DNA form, the CDR3 reads TGTGCCAGCAGTCGGACAGGGGGCGCGGAGCAGTACTTC. It codes for CASSRTGGAEQYF.

The chain combines TRBV7-2 with TRBJ2-7; 9 positions agree with TRBD2. The V segment lost 3 bases and the J segment 6 bases; nucleotides outside the gene matches: 18. The CDR3 runs 18 residues. In germline, CDR1 is SGHTA, CDR2 FQGNSA. The CDR3 coding sequence is TGTGCCAGCAGCTTTCAACATCCGGGACTAGCCCTACAGGGCGAGCAGTACTTC. Protein sequence: CASSFQHPGLALQGEQYF.

CDR3 amino acids: CASSLRLAGANEQFF. The DNA for the CDR3 is TGTGCCAGCAGCTTGAGGCTAGCGGGGGCCAATGAGCAGTTCTTC. The chain recombines TRBV7-2 with TRBJ2-1, with TRBD2 identical over 10 bases. The CDR3 is 15 amino acids. Trimming removed 3 bases from V and 6 bases from J; junction bases left unmatched: 5. CDR1 and CDR2 from the germline V gene are SGHTA and FQGNSA.

This clone turned up a few times. The CDR3 nucleotides read TGCGCCAGCAGCCAAGTAGGCAGGGGGTTGTATGGCTACACCTTC. This encodes CASSQVGRGLYGYTF. The chain couples TRBV4-3 to TRBJ1-2; 7 positions match TRBD1. Germline V lookup: CDR1 LGHNA, CDR2 YSLEER. V was pared by 1 base and J by 5 bases, with 7 bases of the junction left unmatched. The CDR3 has 15 residues.

This clone was recorded only once. The rearrangement uses TRBV7-8 and TRBJ2-7, with D possibly being TRBD2 (6 bases). The CDR3 is 13 residues long. Germline V lookup: CDR1 SGHVS, CDR2 FQNEAQ. V was cut by 1 base and J by 5 bases, with 9 bases left in between. The CDR3 region is CASSLGGVDEQYF. The CDR3 DNA reads as TGTGCCAGCAGCTTAGGCGGGGTGGACGAGCAGTACTTC.

This chain joins TRBV9 and TRBJ2-1; D not resolved. Germline V gives CDR1 SGDLS, CDR2 YYNGEE. The CDR3 has 15 amino acids. Deletions cut 3 bases from V and 0 bases from J, with 10 bases between. The CDR3 nucleotides read TGTGCCAGCAGCGACCAGCTAGACTCCTACAATGAGCAGTTCTTC. It yields the protein CASSDQLDSYNEQFF.

The J gene is TRBJ1-1, the V gene TRBV28, with TRBD1 identical over 8 bases. The CDR3 consists of 16 residues. Per germline, CDR1 MDHEN and CDR2 SYDVKM. The V gene end was trimmed by 8 bases and the J gene end by 0 bases; junction bases not matched to a gene: 11. The CDR3 sequence: CASPPGAGGLNTEAFF. The CDR3 DNA sequence: TGTGCCAGCCCTCCGGGGGCAGGGGGCTTGAACACTGAAGCTTTCTTT.

This sequence joins TRBV6-1 and TRBJ2-2, with TRBD1 matching over 8 bases. Germline assignment: CDR1 MNHNS and CDR2 SASEGT. With V trimmed by 8 bases and J by 6 bases, 11 bases remained unmatched. The CDR3 runs to 15 residues. This CDR3 reads CASFPRGTGPGELFF. The DNA for the CDR3 is TGTGCCAGCTTCCCCAGAGGGACAGGCCCCGGGGAGCTGTTTTTT.

V and J are TRBV6-1 and TRBJ2-3, with 8 positions matching TRBD1. Looked up from germline, CDR1 is MNHNS and CDR2 is SASEGT. The CDR3 loop spans 14 amino acids. Trimming cost V 4 bases and J 2 bases; bases outside gene matches: 2. CDR3: CASSGQGITDTQYF. DNA of the CDR3: TGTGCCAGCAGTGGACAGGGGATCACAGATACGCAGTATTTT.

The chain carries TRBV15 and TRBJ2-1; 9 positions match TRBD2. V lost 0 bases, J lost 6 bases, and 6 bases stayed unmatched. From germline, CDR1 is LNHNV and CDR2 YYDKDF (reference sequence). This CDR3 is 16 amino acids long. This chain's CDR3 is CATSRDLGGRANEQFF. Written as DNA, the CDR3 is TGTGCCACCAGCAGAGATTTGGGCGGGAGGGCCAATGAGCAGTTCTTC. Full variable domain (remainder filled in from reference TRBV15 and TRBJ2-1): DAMVIQNPRYQVTQFGKPVTLSCSQTLNHNVMYWYQQKSSQAPKLLFHYYDKDFNNEADTPDNFQSRRPNTSFCFLDIRSPGLGDTAMYLCATSRDLGGRANEQFFGPGTRLTVL.

The V call is TRBV6-6, the J call TRBJ1-5; no clear D. V lost 0 bases to trimming and J lost 4 bases, with 7 bases between them. The CDR3 covers 14 residues. The germline V gene encodes CDR1 MNHNY and CDR2 SVGAGI (reference sequence). The CDR3 spells CASSYSGGNQPQHF. The CDR3 DNA reads TGTGCCAGCAGTTACTCGGGCGGGAATCAGCCCCAGCATTTT.

The chain uses TRBV28 and TRBJ2-1, with 8 nucleotides matching TRBD2. This CDR3 spans 15 amino acids. J was trimmed by 2 bases and V by 6 bases; bases with no gene match: 6. The germline gives CDR1 MDHEN, CDR2 SYDVKM. As DNA, the CDR3 is TGTGCCAGCAGACCGGGACTAGTCACCTACAATGAGCAGTTCTTC. It is translated as CASRPGLVTYNEQFF.